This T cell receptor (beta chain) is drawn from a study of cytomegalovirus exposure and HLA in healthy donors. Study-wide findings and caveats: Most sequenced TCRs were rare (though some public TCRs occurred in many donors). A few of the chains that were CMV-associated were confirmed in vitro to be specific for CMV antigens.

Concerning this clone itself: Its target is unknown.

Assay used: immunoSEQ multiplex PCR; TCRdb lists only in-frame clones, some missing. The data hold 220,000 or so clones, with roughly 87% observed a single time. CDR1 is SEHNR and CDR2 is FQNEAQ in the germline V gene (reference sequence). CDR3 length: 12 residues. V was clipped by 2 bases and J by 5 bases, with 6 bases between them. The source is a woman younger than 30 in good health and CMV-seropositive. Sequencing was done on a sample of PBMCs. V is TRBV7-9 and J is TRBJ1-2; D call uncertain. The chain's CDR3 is CASSLIQYGYTF. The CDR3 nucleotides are TGTGCCAGCAGCTTAATCCAGTATGGCTACACCTTC.